The 29 T cell receptor beta chains listed next were all sequenced from one sample in a study of T cells in Graves' hyperthyroidism and ophthalmopathy. Authors of the study amplified TCR beta CDR3 regions from RNA transcripts. The HTBI primer set was used in a first-round RT-PCR of the TCR CDR3. TCRdb used MiXCR to reprocess the multiplex PCR reads, holding one entry per CDR3 protein. Among approximately 600,000 distinct CDR3 sequences, roughly 20% were seen once, and the ten largest hold over 30%. The sample was blood. Receptors were obtained from a man aged 25 to 45 with Graves' ophthalmopathy.

This clonotype was found a few times. The J gene is TRBJ1-5, the V gene TRBV7-9, with a possible D match to TRBD1 (5 bases). Germline CDR1 reads SEHNR; CDR2 reads FQNEAQ (reference sequence). CDR3 length: 18 residues. V was pared by 6 bases and J by 0 bases, with 21 bases between. The CDR3, as DNA: TGTGCCAGCAGAGACCGAGACAGTCAGCAAAATAGCAATCAGCCCCAGCATTTT. The encoded protein is CASRDRDSQQNSNQPQHF.

The genes are TRBV6-5 and TRBJ2-4, with TRBD2 matching over 8 bases. This CDR3 spans 16 amino acids. Germline V gene lookup returns CDR1 MNHEY and CDR2 SVGAGI. V was clipped by 0 bases and J by 3 bases; unmatched bases: 4. CDR3 in DNA: TGTGCCAGCAGTTACTCAGCGGGAGTTGGCAAAAACATTCAGTACTTC. Translated, it gives CASSYSAGVGKNIQYF.

This clonotype was detected a few times. The chain recombines TRBV7-3 with TRBJ2-5; D not certain. Trimming removed 3 bases from V and 8 bases from J, with 13 bases in between. The germline gives CDR1 SGHTA, CDR2 FQGTGA. CDR3 length: 13 residues. As DNA, the CDR3 is TGTGCCAGCAGCTTGAATGAGTTGGGTACCCAGTACTTC. Residues: CASSLNELGTQYF.

A few counts support this clonotype. This chain uses TRBV19 with TRBJ2-2; 8 positions match TRBD2. The CDR3 has 15 residues. CDR1 and CDR2 (germline): LNHDA, SQIVND (reference sequence). Trimming took 6 bases from V and 5 from J; bases not matched to a gene: 8. CDR3 residues: CASSFGLAMTGELFF. The DNA of the CDR3 is TGTGCCAGTAGCTTCGGACTAGCTATGACCGGGGAGCTGTTTTTT.

This clonotype was recorded many times. The V gene is TRBV2, the J gene TRBJ2-1, with D maybe TRBD1 (7 bases). The CDR3 length is 14 residues. Trimming took off 1 base at V and 6 bases at J, with 10 bases between the two ends. Per germline, CDR1 SNHLY and CDR2 FYNNEI. The CDR3 DNA follows: TGTGCCAGCAGTGAAGGGCAGGGGGGCAATGAGCAGTTCTTC. Protein product: CASSEGQGGNEQFF.

This clonotype showed up just a few times. The genes are TRBV11-2 and TRBJ2-2; D assignment may be TRBD1 or TRBD2 (6 bases each). The CDR3 is 12 amino acids. Germline V CDR1 and CDR2: SGHAT, FQNNGV. Trimming took 8 bases from V and 6 from J, leaving 10 bases between them. In DNA form, the CDR3 reads TGTGCCAGCGGGGGCGGGGCCGGGGAGCTGTTTTTT. As protein: CASGGGAGELFF.

J is TRBJ2-6 and V is TRBV5-1; the D gene is possibly TRBD2 (6 bases). V was clipped by 0 bases and J by 0 bases, with 7 bases between them. CDR1 SGHRS and CDR2 YFSETQ come from the germline V gene. The CDR3 is 16 residues long. DNA for the CDR3: TGCGCCAGCAGCTTGGGGGGGGTCTCTGGGGCCAACGTCCTGACTTTC. Translating gives CASSLGGVSGANVLTF. The whole variable domain, filled in from reference TRBV5-1 and TRBJ2-6, reads KAGVTQTPRYLIKTRGQQVTLSCSPISGHRSVSWYQQTPGQGLQFLFEYFSETQRNKGNFPGRFSGRQFSNSRSEMNVSTLELGDSALYLCASSLGGVSGANVLTFGAGSRLTVL.

The J gene is TRBJ2-3, the V gene TRBV29-1, with 14 bases that match TRBD2. The V segment lost 4 bases and the J segment 7 bases; nucleotides outside the gene matches: 10. Looked up from germline, CDR1 is SQVTM and CDR2 is ANQGSEA. The CDR3 covers 16 residues. The CDR3 sequence: CSVGATSGRASNTQYF. DNA of the CDR3: TGCAGCGTTGGTGCGACTAGCGGGAGGGCCAGTAATACGCAGTATTTT.

In regard to this clonotype: The junction does not match germline at one end; this may be a read error. The chain recombines TRBV28 with TRBJ1-5; 7 bases map to TRBD1. Germline assignment: CDR1 MDHEN and CDR2 SYDVKM. The CDR3 spans 11 residues. CDR3 sequence: CASRGGQPHHF. The CDR3 DNA reads TGTGCCAGCAGAGGGGGACAGCCCCATCATTTT.

This clonotype has at least ten counts. This chain joins TRBV20-1 and TRBJ2-7, with 7 bases identical to TRBD1. J was trimmed by 2 bases and V by 3 bases; bases with no gene match: 4. The germline CDR1 and CDR2 sequences are DFQATT and SNEGSKA (reference sequence). CDR3 length: 13 residues. This chain's CDR3 is CSARQGVTYEQYF. Written as DNA, the CDR3 is TGCAGTGCTAGGCAGGGGGTTACCTACGAGCAGTACTTC.

In this sample, this clonotype turned up a few times. The chain has TRBV3-1 and TRBJ2-1, with 9 bases identical to TRBD2. V was clipped by 3 bases and J by 8 bases; unmatched bases: 11. From germline, CDR1 is LGHDT and CDR2 YNNKEL (reference sequence). The CDR3 extends over 16 amino acids. The CDR3 sequence: CASSHAIAGEGDEQFF. CDR3 DNA sequence: TGTGCCAGCAGCCACGCTATAGCGGGAGAGGGCGATGAGCAGTTCTTC.

V usage is TRBV20-1 and J usage is TRBJ1-6; D possibly corresponds to TRBD1 (5 bases). There are 17 residues in the CDR3. The V end lost 1 base, the J end lost 2 bases, and 15 bases lay between the germline ends. CDR1 DFQATT and CDR2 SNEGSKA come from the germline V gene (reference sequence). CDR3: CSARGATLRAYNSPLHF. Written as DNA, the CDR3 is TGCAGTGCTAGAGGGGCCACCCTCAGGGCCTATAATTCACCCCTCCACTTT.

The gene calls are TRBV28 and TRBJ1-5; 8 bases fit TRBD1. The V and J ends lost 9 bases and 7 bases, in that order; junction bases with no gene match: 11. The V gene's germline CDR1 is MDHEN and CDR2 SYDVKM. CDR3 length: 14 residues. CDR3 bases: TGTGCCAGTGATTTTACAGGGGGTACACAGCCCCAGCATTTT. Residues: CASDFTGGTQPQHF.

This rearrangement joins TRBV9 to TRBJ2-7; 7 nucleotides line up with TRBD1. This CDR3 is built from 14 residues. V dropped 4 bases and J dropped 6; count of bases not matched to a gene: 10. The germline V gene has CDR1 SGDLS and CDR2 YYNGEE. The CDR3 DNA reads as TGTGCCAGCAGCCCTGGTGTCAGGGGGAGCGAGCAGTACTTC. This encodes CASSPGVRGSEQYF.

At least ten counts were recorded for this clonotype. V usage is TRBV12-3 or TRBV12-4 and J usage is TRBJ1-5; D is unresolved. The CDR3 contains 15 residues. V was shortened by 2 bases and J by 1 base, with 9 bases between the two germline ends. Here the CDR3 reads CASSLNRQSNQPQHF. The CDR3 DNA is TGTGCCAGCAGTTTAAATCGGCAGAGCAATCAGCCCCAGCATTTT.

Only a few counts were recorded for this clonotype. This chain joins TRBV7-9 and TRBJ1-2, with a weak D call TRBD1 (6 bases). This CDR3 is 17 amino acids long. V lost 2 bases, J lost 4 bases, and 20 bases lay in between. The germline CDR1 and CDR2 sequences are SEHNR and FQNEAQ (reference sequence). CDR3: CASSLSNQGRNGYGYTF. The CDR3 nucleotides are TGTGCCAGCAGCTTATCCAATCAGGGGCGTAATGGCTATGGCTACACCTTC.

The rearrangement uses TRBV7-9 and TRBJ2-3; D perhaps matches TRBD1 (5 bases). Per germline, CDR1 SEHNR and CDR2 FQNEAQ (reference sequence). The CDR3 spans 16 residues. With 3 bases removed from V and 0 bases from J, the gap between germline ends came to 13 bases. The CDR3 coding sequence is TGTGCCAGCAGCTTCCCTTCCGACAGTAGCACAGATACGCAGTATTTT. The encoded protein is CASSFPSDSSTDTQYF.

This clonotype turned up a few times. The CDR3 here is CASSLRAAGEGGYTF. Written as DNA, the CDR3 is TGCGCCAGCAGCTTGAGGGCGGCGGGGGAAGGAGGCTACACCTTC. The chain joins TRBV5-1 to TRBJ1-2; D is perhaps TRBD1 (5 bases). Per the germline V gene, CDR1 is SGHRS and CDR2 is YFSETQ. V was trimmed by 1 base and J by 8 bases, leaving 18 bases between them. The length of the CDR3 is 15 residues.

V usage is TRBV30 and J usage is TRBJ2-2; D may correspond to TRBD1 or TRBD2 (5 bases each). Germline assignment: CDR1 GTSNPN and CDR2 SVGIG (reference sequence). The length of the CDR3 is 15 residues. Trimming cost V 4 bases and J 3 bases, with 15 bases left between them. In DNA, the CDR3 is TGTGCCTGGACCCGGCGTGGGGGTTACACCGGGGAGCTGTTTTTT. Translated: CAWTRRGGYTGELFF. Full variable domain (outside the CDR3, taken from reference TRBV30 and TRBJ2-2): SQTIHQWPATLVQPVGSPLSLECTVEGTSNPNLYWYRQAAGRGLQLLFYSVGIGQISSEVPQNLSASRPQDRQFILSSKKLLLSDSGFYLCAWTRRGGYTGELFFGEGSRLTVL.

The chain links TRBV6-1 to TRBJ2-7, with 8 bases fitting TRBD2. CDR3 length: 13 amino acids. The J segment lost 3 bases and the V segment lost 7 bases, leaving 5 bases of the junction unmatched. Germline values: CDR1 MNHNS, CDR2 SASEGT. This chain's CDR3 is CASKQAGDYEQYF. For the CDR3, the DNA is TGTGCCAGCAAACAAGCGGGAGACTACGAGCAGTACTTC.

V is TRBV4-1 and J is TRBJ2-1; the D gene is possibly TRBD2 (6 bases). Germline V gives CDR1 MGHRA, CDR2 YSYEKL. CDR3 size: 14 residues. The germline V and J ends were trimmed by 4 bases and 10 bases, with 17 bases remaining between them. The chain's CDR3 is CASSRVSGEGEQFF. In DNA, the CDR3 is TGCGCCAGCAGCCGGGTTAGCGGAGAGGGGGAGCAGTTCTTC.

Many counts were recorded for this clonotype. V usage is TRBV27 and J usage is TRBJ1-2; 7 bases map to TRBD1. Germline V gene lookup returns CDR1 MNHEY and CDR2 SMNVEV (reference sequence). This CDR3 region has 14 residues. With V trimmed by 5 bases and J by 2 bases, 5 bases remained unmatched. CDR3 sequence reads: CASSPWDSNYGYTF. CDR3 DNA: TGTGCCAGCAGTCCGTGGGACAGCAACTATGGCTACACCTTC.

In this sample, this clonotype turned up many times. The genes are TRBV7-2 and TRBJ2-1; maybe TRBD1 (7 bases). Germline loops: CDR1 SGHTA, CDR2 FQGNSA. The CDR3 runs 12 residues. Trimming took off 1 base at V and 12 bases at J, with 10 bases between the two ends. CDR3 protein: CASSLDRGGQFF. CDR3 nucleotides: TGTGCCAGCAGCTTAGACAGGGGAGGGCAGTTCTTC. The complete variable domain, with remaining parts taken from reference TRBV7-2 and TRBJ2-1, reads GAGVSQSPSNKVTEKGKDVELRCDPISGHTALYWYRQSLGQGLEFLIYFQGNSAPDKSGLPSDRFSAERTGGSVSTLTIQRTQQEDSAVYLCASSLDRGGQFFGPGTRLTVL.

The CDR3 protein is CASSLRADQPQHF. For the CDR3, the DNA is TGTGCCAGCAGCTTAAGGGCTGATCAGCCCCAGCATTTT. V gene TRBV11-2 combines with J gene TRBJ1-5; D gene ambiguous. Germline loops: CDR1 SGHAT, CDR2 FQNNGV. Trimming pared 2 bases from V and 5 bases from J, leaving 7 bases between. This CDR3 spans 13 amino acids.

In this sample, this clonotype turned up many times. The gene calls are TRBV13 and TRBJ2-3; D gene ambiguous. Germline loops: CDR1 PRHDT, CDR2 FYEKMQ (reference sequence). V was clipped by 3 bases and J by 4 bases, with 5 bases between them. This CDR3 has 12 residues. The CDR3 here is CASSFGPDTQYF. The CDR3 nucleotides are TGTGCCAGCAGCTTCGGCCCAGATACGCAGTATTTT.

In its sample, this clonotype was seen a few times. The V call is TRBV5-1, the J call TRBJ2-7; TRBD2 matches 15 bases. The ends lost 1 base at V and 3 bases at J; junction bases unmatched: 8. Per the germline V gene, CDR1 is SGHRS and CDR2 is YFSETQ. The CDR3 is made up of 18 amino acids. The CDR3 here is CASSLRGLAGGALYEQYF. The CDR3 DNA reads TGCGCCAGCAGCTTGCGGGGACTAGCGGGAGGAGCTCTCTACGAGCAGTACTTC.

The gene calls are TRBV20-1 and TRBJ2-3, with D maybe TRBD1 (7 bases). Germline CDR1 DFQATT, CDR2 SNEGSKA (reference sequence). Trimming took 0 bases from V and 0 from J, leaving 19 bases between them. This CDR3 is 18 amino acids long. CDR3 sequence reads: CSARDLAGRGDSTDTQYF. The DNA of the CDR3 is TGCAGTGCTAGAGATCTGGCTGGCAGGGGGGATAGCACAGATACGCAGTATTTT.

CDR3 DNA sequence: TGTGCCAGCACCTCAAACGTCGGGGAGCTGTTTTTT. Protein sequence: CASTSNVGELFF. V is TRBV11-2 and J is TRBJ2-2; no clear D. With 7 bases removed from V and 7 bases from J, the gap between germline ends came to 10 bases. CDR3 length: 12 residues. Germline V gene sequence: CDR1 SGHAT, CDR2 FQNNGV.

The chain combines TRBV11-2 with TRBJ2-7, with 10 bases aligning to TRBD1. V dropped 5 bases and J dropped 5; count of bases not matched to a gene: 6. Germline V gives CDR1 SGHAT, CDR2 FQNNGV. This CDR3 has 14 amino acids. CDR3 sequence (DNA): TGTGCCAGCAGCCGCGTTGGGACAGGGGACGAGCAGTACTTC. Protein: CASSRVGTGDEQYF. The complete variable domain, with remaining parts taken from reference TRBV11-2 and TRBJ2-7, reads EAGVAQSPRYKIIEKRQSVAFWCNPISGHATLYWYQQILGQGPKLLIQFQNNGVVDDSQLPKDRFSAERLKGVDSTLKIQPAKLEDSAVYLCASSRVGTGDEQYFGPGTRLTVT.